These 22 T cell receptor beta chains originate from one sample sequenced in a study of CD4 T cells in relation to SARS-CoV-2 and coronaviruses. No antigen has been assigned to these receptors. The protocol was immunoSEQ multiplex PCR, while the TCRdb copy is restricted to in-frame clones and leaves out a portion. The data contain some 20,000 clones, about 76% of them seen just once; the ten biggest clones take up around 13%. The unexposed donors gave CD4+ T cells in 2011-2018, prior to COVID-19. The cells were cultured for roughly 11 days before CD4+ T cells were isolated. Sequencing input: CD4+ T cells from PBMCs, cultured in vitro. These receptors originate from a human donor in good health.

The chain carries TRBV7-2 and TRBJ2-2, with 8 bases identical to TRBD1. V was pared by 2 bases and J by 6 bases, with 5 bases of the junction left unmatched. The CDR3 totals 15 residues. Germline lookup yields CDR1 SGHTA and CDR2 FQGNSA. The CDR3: CASSLRQGAAGELFF. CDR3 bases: TGTGCCAGCAGCTTAAGGCAGGGGGCCGCCGGGGAGCTGTTTTTT.

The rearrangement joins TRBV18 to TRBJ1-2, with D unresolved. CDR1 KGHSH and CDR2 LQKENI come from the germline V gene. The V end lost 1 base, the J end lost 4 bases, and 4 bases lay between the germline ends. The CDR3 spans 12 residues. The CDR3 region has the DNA TGTGCCAGCTCACCACAGGTCTATGGCTACACCTTC. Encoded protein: CASSPQVYGYTF.

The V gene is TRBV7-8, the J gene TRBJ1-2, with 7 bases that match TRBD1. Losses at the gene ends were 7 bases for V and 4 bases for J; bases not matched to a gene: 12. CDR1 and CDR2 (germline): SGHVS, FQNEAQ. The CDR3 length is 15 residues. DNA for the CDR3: TGTGCCAGCACCCCCTTCGGGACAGCATTCTATGGCTACACCTTC. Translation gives CASTPFGTAFYGYTF.

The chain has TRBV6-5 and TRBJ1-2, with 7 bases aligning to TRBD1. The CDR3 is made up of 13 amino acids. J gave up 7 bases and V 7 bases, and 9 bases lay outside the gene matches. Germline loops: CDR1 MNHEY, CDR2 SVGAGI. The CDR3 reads CASKEGTGVGYTF. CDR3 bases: TGTGCCAGCAAAGAGGGAACAGGGGTTGGCTACACCTTC.

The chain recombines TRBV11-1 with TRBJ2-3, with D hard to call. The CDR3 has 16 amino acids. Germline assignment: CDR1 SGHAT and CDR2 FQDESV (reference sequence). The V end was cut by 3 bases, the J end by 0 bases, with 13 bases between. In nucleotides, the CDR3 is TGTGCCAGCAGCTTTCAGCCCGGATCCAGCACAGATACGCAGTATTTT. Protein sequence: CASSFQPGSSTDTQYF.

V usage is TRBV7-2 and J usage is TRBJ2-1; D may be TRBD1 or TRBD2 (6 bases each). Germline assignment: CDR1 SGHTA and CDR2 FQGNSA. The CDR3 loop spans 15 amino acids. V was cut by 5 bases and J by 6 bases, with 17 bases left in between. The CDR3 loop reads CASSGGRWVGNEQFF. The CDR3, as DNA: TGTGCCAGCAGCGGGGGGCGGTGGGTGGGCAATGAGCAGTTCTTC.

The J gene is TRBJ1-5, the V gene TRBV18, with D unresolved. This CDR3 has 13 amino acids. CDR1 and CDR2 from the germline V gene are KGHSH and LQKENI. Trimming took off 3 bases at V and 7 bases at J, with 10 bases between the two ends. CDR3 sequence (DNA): TGTGCCAGCTCACCCGATGATTCACAGCCCCAGCATTTT. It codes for CASSPDDSQPQHF.

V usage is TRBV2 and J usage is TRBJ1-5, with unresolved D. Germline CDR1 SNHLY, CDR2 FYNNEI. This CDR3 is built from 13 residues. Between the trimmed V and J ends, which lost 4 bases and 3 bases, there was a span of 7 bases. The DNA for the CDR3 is TGTGCCAGCAGTGCGGCCTCCAATCAGCCCCAGCATTTT. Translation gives CASSAASNQPQHF.

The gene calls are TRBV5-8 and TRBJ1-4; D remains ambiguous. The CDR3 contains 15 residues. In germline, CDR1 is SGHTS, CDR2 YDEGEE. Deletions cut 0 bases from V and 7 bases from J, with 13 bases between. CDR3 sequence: CASSLVDGVGEKLFF. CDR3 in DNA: TGTGCCAGCAGCTTGGTGGACGGGGTGGGTGAAAAACTGTTTTTT.

The CDR3 is CASSQSDSASYNEQFF. Written as DNA, the CDR3 is TGTGCCAGCAGCCAATCGGATTCAGCCTCCTACAATGAGCAGTTCTTC. The chain employs TRBV3-1 (or the pseudogene TRBV3-2) and TRBJ2-1; D remains ambiguous. This CDR3 has 16 amino acids. V was clipped by 2 bases and J by 0 bases, with 11 bases between them. Germline V lookup: CDR1 LGHDT, CDR2 YNNKEL (reference sequence).

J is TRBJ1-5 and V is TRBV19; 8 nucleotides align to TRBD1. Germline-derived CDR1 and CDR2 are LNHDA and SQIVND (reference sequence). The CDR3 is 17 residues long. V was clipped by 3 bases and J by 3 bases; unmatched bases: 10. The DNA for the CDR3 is TGTGCCAGTAGTATTAATTTGTGGACAGGGCCCAATCAGCCCCAGCATTTT. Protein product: CASSINLWTGPNQPQHF. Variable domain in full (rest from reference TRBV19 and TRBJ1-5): DGGITQSPKYLFRKEGQNVTLSCEQNLNHDAMYWYRQDPGQGLRLIYYSQIVNDFQKGDIAEGYSVSREKKESFPLTVTSAQKNPTAFYLCASSINLWTGPNQPQHFGDGTRLSIL.

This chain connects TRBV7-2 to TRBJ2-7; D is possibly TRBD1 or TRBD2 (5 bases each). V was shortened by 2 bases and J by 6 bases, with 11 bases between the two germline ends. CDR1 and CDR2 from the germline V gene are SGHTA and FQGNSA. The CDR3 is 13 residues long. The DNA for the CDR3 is TGTGCCAGCAGCTTACAGGGTGAGGGCGAGCAGTACTTC. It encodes CASSLQGEGEQYF.

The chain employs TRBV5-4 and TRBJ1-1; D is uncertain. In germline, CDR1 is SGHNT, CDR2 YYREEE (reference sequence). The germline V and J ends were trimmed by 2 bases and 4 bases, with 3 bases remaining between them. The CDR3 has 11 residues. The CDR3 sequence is CASSLGTEAFF. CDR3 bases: TGTGCCAGCAGCTTAGGCACTGAAGCTTTCTTT.

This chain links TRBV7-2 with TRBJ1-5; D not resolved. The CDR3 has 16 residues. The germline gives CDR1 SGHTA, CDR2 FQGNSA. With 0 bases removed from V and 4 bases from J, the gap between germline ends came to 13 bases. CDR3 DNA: TGTGCCAGCAGCTTAGCGGCAGGTGGGTCAAATCAGCCCCAGCATTTT. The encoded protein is CASSLAAGGSNQPQHF. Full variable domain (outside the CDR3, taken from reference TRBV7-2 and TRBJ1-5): GAGVSQSPSNKVTEKGKDVELRCDPISGHTALYWYRQSLGQGLEFLIYFQGNSAPDKSGLPSDRFSAERTGGSVSTLTIQRTQQEDSAVYLCASSLAAGGSNQPQHFGDGTRLSIL.

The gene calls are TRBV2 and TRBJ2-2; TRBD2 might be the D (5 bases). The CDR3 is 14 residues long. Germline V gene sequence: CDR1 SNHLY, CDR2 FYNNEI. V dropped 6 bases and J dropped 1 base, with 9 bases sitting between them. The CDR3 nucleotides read TGTGCCAGCAGAGGACTCCGGAACACCGGGGAGCTGTTTTTT. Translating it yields CASRGLRNTGELFF.

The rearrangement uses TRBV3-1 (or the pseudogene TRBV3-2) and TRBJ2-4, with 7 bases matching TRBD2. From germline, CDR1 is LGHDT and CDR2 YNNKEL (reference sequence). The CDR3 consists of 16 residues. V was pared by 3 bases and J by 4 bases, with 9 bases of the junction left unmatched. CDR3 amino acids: CASSHGLADNKNIQYF. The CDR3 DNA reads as TGTGCCAGCAGCCACGGGCTAGCGGACAATAAAAACATTCAGTACTTC.

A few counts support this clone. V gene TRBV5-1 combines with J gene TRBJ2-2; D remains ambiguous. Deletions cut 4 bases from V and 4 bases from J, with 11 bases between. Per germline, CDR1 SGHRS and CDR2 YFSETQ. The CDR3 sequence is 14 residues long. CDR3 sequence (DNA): TGCGCCAGCAGCGTTGTAATGGGCACCGGGGAGCTGTTTTTT. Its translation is CASSVVMGTGELFF.

Here the CDR3 DNA reads TGTGCCAGCAGTGACAGGGAAGCAAGTTCCTGGGAGCAGTACTTC. It translates to CASSDREASSWEQYF. This chain links TRBV27 with TRBJ2-7; 7 nucleotides agree with TRBD1. The CDR3 runs to 15 residues. Unmatched junction bases numbered 14, after V lost 5 bases and J lost 7 bases. Per germline, CDR1 MNHEY and CDR2 SMNVEV (reference sequence).

The DNA of the CDR3 is TGTGCCAGCAGCCACGATGGGACAGGGGAAACTGAAGCTTTCTTT. Protein: CASSHDGTGETEAFF. The chain carries TRBV7-2 and TRBJ1-1, with 10 nucleotides matching TRBD1. Germline V CDR1 and CDR2: SGHTA, FQGNSA. After removal of 5 bases from V and 5 bases from J, the junction contained 8 bases not matched to a gene. The CDR3 runs to 15 residues.

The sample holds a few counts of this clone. The CDR3 here is CASSASGDEYNEQFF. DNA for the CDR3: TGTGCCAGCAGCGCTAGCGGGGACGAGTACAATGAGCAGTTCTTC. The V call is TRBV9, the J call TRBJ2-1, with TRBD2 identical over 9 bases. Germline V lookup: CDR1 SGDLS, CDR2 YYNGEE. This CDR3 is built from 15 residues. The trim removed 3 bases at V and 4 bases at J, leaving 5 bases unmatched.

CDR3 DNA: TGTGCCAGCAGCTTAGCTGCGGGGGAATACAATGAGCAGTTCTTC. Translating gives CASSLAAGEYNEQFF. The chain couples TRBV7-2 to TRBJ2-1; 7 bases are a match to TRBD2. The CDR3 contains 15 residues. Germline values: CDR1 SGHTA, CDR2 FQGNSA. V lost 0 bases to trimming and J lost 4 bases; unmatched junction nucleotides: 3.

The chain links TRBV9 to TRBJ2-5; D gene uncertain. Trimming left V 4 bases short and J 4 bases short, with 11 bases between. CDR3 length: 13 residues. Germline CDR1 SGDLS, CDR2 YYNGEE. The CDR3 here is CASSNLQGETQYF. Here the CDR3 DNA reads TGTGCCAGCAGCAACCTCCAAGGAGAGACCCAGTACTTC.